A single sample gave rise to the 19 T cell receptor beta chains below, sequenced in a study of blood T cell repertoires in COVID-19 (TCRdb year 2020). Library preparation used the immunoSEQ multiplex PCR assay. Imported from immuneACCESS, the table was reduced by TCRdb to in-frame sequences with V and J called. These copies leave out some clones; in studies compared against another copy, an unresolved V gene accounts for under half, and the cause of the remainder is not known. Recorded for this sample are some 300,000 clones; around 88% of them occurred a single time. Together, the top ten hold 5.5% to 8.5% of the sample. Sequencing was performed on peripheral blood. The receptor set was obtained from a woman in her twenties or thirties who had recovered from COVID-19.

Concerning this clone itself: This sequence may be a read error, since a much larger clone differs from it by one base. The V gene is TRBV6-5, the J gene TRBJ1-1, with D possibly TRBD1 on 6 matching bases. Germline CDR1 is MNHEY and CDR2 is SVGAGI. The V end lost 6 bases, the J end lost 1 base, and 9 bases lay between the germline ends. The CDR3 sequence is 13 residues long. This chain's CDR3 is CASSPTGNTEAFF. CDR3 nucleotides: TGTGCCAGCAGCCCGACAGGGAACACTGAAGCTTTCTTT.

The chain joins TRBV6-6 to TRBJ2-2; perhaps TRBD1 as D (5 bases). The CDR3 has 14 amino acids. Trimming shortened V by 6 bases and J by 8 bases, and 16 bases separated the two germline ends. In germline, CDR1 is MNHNY, CDR2 SVGAGI (reference sequence). The CDR3 region has the DNA TGTGCCAGCAGATTCCCAGGGTCGGAGGGGGAGCTGTTTTTT. It is translated as CASRFPGSEGELFF.

The chain has TRBV27 and TRBJ2-7, with a possible D match to TRBD2 (6 bases). Germline V gene lookup returns CDR1 MNHEY and CDR2 SMNVEV (reference sequence). The V end was cut by 5 bases, the J end by 3 bases, with 11 bases between. This CDR3 region has 13 residues. The CDR3: CASSAVGGYEQYF. The CDR3 coding sequence is TGTGCCAGCAGTGCCGTGGGGGGCTACGAGCAGTACTTC.

This clone was counted once. V usage is TRBV6-2 or TRBV6-3 and J usage is TRBJ2-2; a weak D match, TRBD2 (5 bases). The germline V and J ends were trimmed by 2 bases and 5 bases, with 12 bases remaining between them. The CDR3 length is 15 residues. Germline V lookup: CDR1 MNHEY, CDR2 SVGEGT. The CDR3 sequence: CASSYTWRTTGELFF. The CDR3 DNA reads TGTGCCAGCAGTTACACCTGGCGGACTACCGGGGAGCTGTTTTTT.

The V call is TRBV6-2 or TRBV6-3, the J call TRBJ2-1, with 8 positions matching TRBD1. The CDR3 is 15 amino acids. CDR1 is MNHEY, CDR2 SVGEGT, per germline. The V and J ends lost 5 bases and 5 bases, in that order; junction bases with no gene match: 8. CDR3 region: CASSVAWTGNNEQFF. The CDR3 coding sequence is TGTGCCAGCAGTGTTGCCTGGACAGGGAACAATGAGCAGTTCTTC.

This clone was counted once. The chain combines TRBV6-6 with TRBJ2-7, with D possibly TRBD1 on 5 matching bases. Germline CDR1 reads MNHNY; CDR2 reads SVGAGI (reference sequence). The CDR3 contains 15 residues. Between the trimmed V and J ends, which lost 0 bases and 0 bases, there was a span of 9 bases. The CDR3, as DNA: TGTGCCAGCAGTTACTCCCAGGGAAGCTCCTACGAGCAGTACTTC. It yields the protein CASSYSQGSSYEQYF.

This clone was seen only once. The rearrangement links TRBV5-1 to TRBJ1-2; maybe TRBD1 (6 bases). V lost 0 bases, J lost 0 bases, and 12 bases lay in between. Per germline, CDR1 SGHRS and CDR2 YFSETQ. There are 16 residues in the CDR3. The CDR3 sequence: CASSLDGRGPNYGYTF. The CDR3 DNA reads TGCGCCAGCAGCTTGGATGGCAGGGGCCCTAACTATGGCTACACCTTC.

The V and J genes are TRBV4-3 and TRBJ2-1; 13 nucleotides match TRBD2. CDR3 length equals 18 residues. Germline CDR1 and CDR2: LGHNA and YSLEER. V was pared by 4 bases and J by 1 base, with 7 bases of the junction left unmatched. The CDR3 region is CASSPLAGGRRSYNEQFF. CDR3 coding DNA: TGCGCCAGCAGCCCACTAGCGGGGGGGCGGAGGTCCTACAATGAGCAGTTCTTC.

The V gene is TRBV28, the J gene TRBJ2-7; D not resolved. The CDR3 spans 12 residues. Trimming pared 3 bases from V and 2 bases from J, leaving 5 bases between. Germline V gene lookup returns CDR1 MDHEN and CDR2 SYDVKM. CDR3 in amino acids: CASSFSTYEQYF. The CDR3 DNA follows: TGTGCCAGCAGTTTTTCTACCTACGAGCAGTACTTC.

The V gene is TRBV5-1, the J gene TRBJ2-2; TRBD1 matches 8 bases. V lost 7 bases and J lost 7; bases outside the gene matches: 9. In germline, CDR1 is SGHRS, CDR2 YFSETQ. The CDR3 has 14 residues. The CDR3 bases are TGCGCCAGCTCAGGGGGCCAGCCCGGCGGGGAGCTGTTTTTT. It translates to CASSGGQPGGELFF.

The chain joins TRBV28 to TRBJ1-5; the D gene is possibly TRBD1 (6 bases). The CDR3 spans 19 residues. V was cut by 6 bases and J by 2 bases, with 26 bases left in between. Germline values: CDR1 MDHEN, CDR2 SYDVKM. The DNA of the CDR3 is TGTGCCAGCAGCCCTCGAACGGACCGCACAGGGAGCCGCAATCAGCCCCAGCATTTT. Amino acid sequence: CASSPRTDRTGSRNQPQHF.

In this sample, this clone turned up a few times. CDR3 in amino acids: CASSLISPVNEKLFF. CDR3 sequence (DNA): TGCGCCAGCAGCTTGATTAGTCCGGTTAATGAAAAACTGTTTTTT. V and J are TRBV5-1 and TRBJ1-4; D is unresolved. There are 15 residues in the CDR3. V lost 1 base and J lost 4, with 11 bases in between. Per germline, CDR1 SGHRS and CDR2 YFSETQ. Complete variable domain (other parts from reference TRBV5-1 and TRBJ1-4): KAGVTQTPRYLIKTRGQQVTLSCSPISGHRSVSWYQQTPGQGLQFLFEYFSETQRNKGNFPGRFSGRQFSNSRSEMNVSTLELGDSALYLCASSLISPVNEKLFFGSGTQLSVL.

The chain is built from TRBV9 and TRBJ2-3; weak D call: TRBD2 (5 bases). Germline V gives CDR1 SGDLS, CDR2 YYNGEE. The CDR3 runs to 18 residues. Trimming left V 0 bases short and J 2 bases short, with 19 bases between. Here the CDR3 reads CASSVEGRRQTFTDTQYF. The CDR3 nucleotides are TGTGCCAGCAGCGTAGAGGGAAGGAGGCAAACGTTCACAGATACGCAGTATTTT.

CDR3 amino acids: CASSPADSSNQPQHF. The CDR3 bases are TGTGCCAGTAGTCCCGCGGATTCTAGCAATCAGCCCCAGCATTTT. The chain joins TRBV19 to TRBJ1-5, with D hard to call. CDR1 and CDR2 from the germline V gene are LNHDA and SQIVND (reference sequence). This CDR3 is built from 15 residues. V was shortened by 5 bases and J by 0 bases, with 11 bases between the two germline ends.

V usage is TRBV3-1 (or the pseudogene TRBV3-2) and J usage is TRBJ2-1; 7 bases match TRBD1. The CDR3 consists of 18 residues. The V gene's germline CDR1 is LGHDT and CDR2 YNNKEL (reference sequence). Trimming cost V 1 base and J 0 bases; bases outside gene matches: 9. CDR3 protein: CASSQGRGDSLSYNEQFF. DNA of the CDR3: TGTGCCAGCAGCCAAGGAAGAGGGGACAGTCTCTCCTACAATGAGCAGTTCTTC.

The chain uses TRBV4-1 and TRBJ2-7; TRBD1 matches 9 bases. V lost 0 bases to trimming and J lost 3 bases; unmatched junction nucleotides: 9. CDR3 size: 17 residues. Germline CDR1 MGHRA, CDR2 YSYEKL. The DNA for the CDR3 is TGCGCCAGCAGCCAAGAGATCGGAGGACAGGGGTTCTACGAGCAGTACTTC. Protein sequence: CASSQEIGGQGFYEQYF.

The table lists this clone with a count of one. V and J are TRBV9 and TRBJ2-1; weak D call: TRBD2 (6 bases). Germline CDR1 SGDLS, CDR2 YYNGEE. This CDR3 region has 14 residues. Deletions cut 0 bases from V and 4 bases from J, with 8 bases between. CDR3 DNA sequence: TGTGCCAGCAGCGTAGGGGGGGATTACAATGAGCAGTTCTTC. Translating it yields CASSVGGDYNEQFF.

J is TRBJ2-5 and V is TRBV6-1; possible D gene TRBD2, 5 bases. The CDR3 spans 15 residues. Trimming shortened V by 3 bases and J by 5 bases, and 16 bases separated the two germline ends. CDR1 and CDR2 (germline): MNHNS, SASEGT. The CDR3 spells CASSEGSRRRETQYF. CDR3 coding DNA: TGTGCCAGCAGTGAGGGCTCGCGGAGGCGGGAGACCCAGTACTTC.

The rearrangement uses TRBV29-1 and TRBJ1-1, with D possibly TRBD1 on 5 matching bases. The V gene's germline CDR1 is SQVTM and CDR2 ANQGSEA. This CDR3 has 13 amino acids. V was trimmed by 6 bases and J by 2 bases, leaving 13 bases between them. For the CDR3, the DNA is TGCAGCGTGGCCCAGCAGGGAAACACTGAAGCTTTCTTT. It encodes CSVAQQGNTEAFF.